The present T cell receptor (beta chain) was sequenced within a study of blood T cell repertoires in COVID-19. Study background: The United States, Italy and Spain supplied acute and convalescent COVID-19 samples. In each case, the material was cDNA or gDNA derived from T cells, B-cell-depleted T cells, or PBMCs.

Trimming took 1 base from V and 8 from J, leaving 5 bases between them. CDR3 length: 11 residues. Original processing methods: By means of reference gene primer amplification, nucleated cell counts were estimated. Clones were sequenced by immunoSEQ multiplex PCR, and TCRdb holds only the in-frame ones, with some missing. V and J calls plus clone size are reproduced from that table; the DNA served to infer D and trimming. Among fewer than 300,000 clones listed, roughly 84% were seen once. The TCR comes from a woman aged 18-30 years with acute or convalescent COVID-19. The chain combines TRBV12-3 or TRBV12-4 with TRBJ1-1; D unresolved. Sequencing was performed on peripheral blood. CDR3 in amino acids: CASSLGREAFF. The CDR3 region has the DNA TGTGCCAGCAGTTTAGGCAGGGAAGCTTTCTTT.